This T cell receptor beta chain was sequenced for a study of blood T cell repertoires in COVID-19 (dated by TCRdb to about 2020). Regarding the complete study: Samples from collaborators originated in the United States, Italy and Spain and spanned both the acute and convalescent phases of COVID-19. The material from the prospective study consisted of cDNA or gDNA derived from T cells, B-cell-depleted T cells, or PBMCs. The dataset comprised deeply sampled blood TCRbeta repertoires from subjects exposed to, actively infected with, or recovered from COVID-19. A freely available public database, intended as a resource for researchers studying the immune response to SARS-CoV-2, is where the repertoires were released. The samples were drawn from two sources: the first 160 participants of the ongoing ImmuneRACE study, and 1,000 to 1,500 subjects contributed by 6 global collaborators. Sample metadata almost always included a de-identified subject ID, COVID-19 status, age in years and sex. Where available, HLA class I and class II types were taken from metadata supplied by the sample provider and were not determined by assay-based typing.

Samples from volunteer blood donors who had recovered from COVID-19 were contributed by a second Seattle source. Whole blood was collected in K2EDTA tubes by collaborating institutions according to the institutions' own protocols. For TCRbeta analysis, collaborators shipped samples in one of three forms: frozen whole blood, isolated PBMCs, or DNA extracted from either of those sample types. Here is what the overall study found, with its caveats: Clinical and demographic metadata were provided uncurated, with the amount varying by source and participant.

Turning to this clone: Its antigen has not been determined. The record has no base qualities; no much larger clone is one base away.

V lost 10 bases and J lost 2 bases, and the count of bases not matched to a germline gene is 6. From a lookup of the germline V gene, CDR1 and CDR2 are ENHRY and SYGVKD. From its cysteine to its phenylalanine, the CDR3 spans 14 amino acids. Of all the DNA, just the CDR3 is kept, 42 bases in frame from base 1. The immunoSEQ Assay, a bias-controlled multiplex PCR, was used to amplify TCRbeta CDR3 regions from genomic DNA. Turning to the authors' computational methods: The number of nucleated cells in each sample was estimated by amplification of reference gene primers within the assay. To quantify the absolute abundance of each unique TCRbeta CDR3 rearrangement, sequence reads were collapsed and filtered. For each sample, productive Simpson clonality was calculated as the square root of Simpson's diversity index across productive rearrangements. Entries here come from immuneACCESS through TCRdb and include only in-frame sequences with V and J called. Some clones fail to appear in such tables; in the studies checked, an unresolved V gene covers under half of the shortfall, and the cause of the remainder is unknown. The D gene and trimming were derived from the DNA, and the V and J assignments and clone size from that table. This sample gives around 280,000 clones in total; 75% to 90% of them show up just once. Jointly, the top ten make up 2.2% of the sample.

The origin of this receptor is a woman aged 45-59 years who had recovered from COVID-19. Sequenced input: peripheral blood. Recombination joined TRBV10-3 with TRBJ1-3, with TRBD1 matching 9 junction bases. At the DNA level, the sequence is TGTGCCACTAGGACAGGGGTGACTGGAAACACCATATATTTT. This codes for CATRTGVTGNTIYF.